Below, one T cell receptor beta chain is given with its context. Its antigen is unknown. No qualities accompany the bases; no much larger clone lies one base away. From cysteine to phenylalanine, the CDR3 is 14 amino acids long. The entry retains the CDR3 DNA only, 42 bases that are in frame from base 1. Ends trimmed: V by 5 bases, J by 8 bases; bases unmatched to a gene: 8. Looking up the germline V gene (reference sequence) yields CDR1 LNHDA and CDR2 SQIVND. The collaborating institutions used their own protocols to collect whole blood in K2EDTA tubes. For TCRbeta analysis, collaborators shipped samples as frozen whole blood, isolated PBMCs, or DNA extracted from either of those sample types. The immunoSEQ Assay, a bias-controlled multiplex PCR, was used to amplify TCRbeta CDR3 regions from genomic DNA. In the source study's methods: The number of nucleated cells in each sample was estimated by amplification of reference gene primers within the assay. To quantify the absolute abundance of each unique TCRbeta CDR3 rearrangement, sequence reads were collapsed and filtered. For each sample, productive Simpson clonality was calculated by taking the square root of Simpson's diversity index across productive rearrangements. The table was pulled from immuneACCESS by TCRdb, which kept in-frame rearrangements only. Such tables lose some clones; where checked, under half of the loss comes from unresolved V genes, and the rest has no known cause. V and J calls and clone size are copied from that table; D and trimming were computed from the DNA. Present in this sample are roughly 330,000 clones, 88% of which were seen just once. The ten most abundant clones make up 3.5% to 4% of the sample.

The sample originates from a study of blood T cell repertoires in COVID-19 (dated by TCRdb to the early 2020s). Some background on the complete study: Collaborator samples came from the United States, Italy and Spain and covered acute and convalescent phases of COVID-19. The material from the prospective study consisted of cDNA or gDNA derived from T cells, B-cell-depleted T cells, or PBMCs. Subjects who had been exposed to COVID-19, were actively infected with it, or had recovered from it provided the deeply sampled blood TCRbeta repertoires that made up the dataset. A freely available public database, intended as a resource for researchers studying the immune response to SARS-CoV-2, is where the repertoires were released. The samples were drawn from two sources: the first 160 participants of the ongoing ImmuneRACE study, and approximately 1,300 subjects contributed by 6 global collaborators. Nearly every sample came with metadata listing a de-identified subject ID, COVID-19 status, age in years and sex. Where HLA class I and class II types were available, the types were taken from metadata supplied by the sample provider, not from assay-based typing.

Beyond this particular receptor, the publication reports: How much clinical and demographic metadata was included differed by source and by participant, and the metadata was provided uncurated.

The sample was peripheral blood. Recombination joined TRBV19 with TRBJ1-2; 10 bases in the junction line up with TRBD1. The receptor was isolated from a woman aged 45-65 years with active or convalescent COVID-19. The nucleotide sequence reads TGTGCCAGTAGTTTGGGACAGGGGAAGGTCGGCTACACCTTC. The translation is CASSLGQGKVGYTF.